In its sample, the clone carrying this T cell receptor (beta chain) was seen many times. Antigen: not known. This entry comes from a study of T-cell reconstitution after alpha-beta-depleted transplantation in children. Study-level points and caveats: Some patients' high day-60 TCRbeta diversity was traced to surviving recipient T cells and thymic progenitors. Roughly two months post-transplant, alpha-beta T cells reportedly originated from several hundred graft clones that had expanded. One year after transplant, T-cell counts and diversity came mostly from newly produced T cells.

This CDR3 is built from 16 residues. Germline CDR1 and CDR2: SGHNT and YENEEA. Trimming left V 0 bases short and J 2 bases short, with 11 bases between. Unique molecular identifiers were used in preparing the TCRbeta library. TCRdb re-called the PCR reads through MiXCR, storing one row per CDR3 protein. The sample holds roughly 180,000 distinct CDR3 sequences; over 8.5% are singletons and the top ten take about 13%. The source material was PBMCs, sampled before TCRalphabeta/CD19-depleted stem cell transplant. The rearrangement uses TRBV11-3 and TRBJ2-1, with a possible D match to TRBD1 (5 bases). The sequence derives from a boy between 2 and 10 years old with acute myeloid leukemia, due to receive a stem cell transplant. CDR3: CASSLEAGRPYNEQFF. The DNA of the CDR3 is TGTGCCAGCAGCTTAGAGGCAGGGCGGCCCTACAATGAGCAGTTCTTC.